What follows are 19 T cell receptor beta chains derived from one specimen sequenced in a study of T cell repertoires in cytomegalovirus infection. TCRdb reanalysed the reads using MiXCR and keeps one entry per CDR3 protein. The sample shows 510,000 or so distinct CDR3 sequences, around 27% of them seen only once. Input material: PBMCs. Receptor source: a human donor in good health (CMV status not recorded). Some clones in this sample may be carry-over from other donors' samples.

The chain links TRBV18 to TRBJ2-1; D is ambiguous. CDR3 length equals 16 residues. Germline assignment: CDR1 KGHSH and CDR2 LQKENI. The ends were cut back, 1 base at V and 2 bases at J, with 12 bases in the middle. Here the CDR3 reads CASSPLTNLPYNEQFF. The CDR3 DNA is TGTGCCAGCTCACCACTGACAAACCTCCCCTACAATGAGCAGTTCTTC.

This clonotype was detected a few times. The chain combines TRBV12-3 or TRBV12-4 with TRBJ2-4; 10 positions agree with TRBD2. The CDR3 extends over 14 amino acids. After removal of 7 bases from V and 6 bases from J, the junction contained 6 bases not matched to a gene. The CDR3 protein is CASTLAGALNIQYF. CDR3 DNA: TGTGCCAGCACCCTAGCGGGAGCACTAAACATTCAGTACTTC.

In this sample, this clonotype turned up a few times. The V call is TRBV4-3, the J call TRBJ1-1; no definite D call. Trimming left V 0 bases short and J 10 bases short, with 9 bases between. CDR1 is LGHNA and CDR2 is YSLEER in the germline V gene. This CDR3 region has 12 residues. DNA of the CDR3: TGCGCCAGCAGCCAAGATCATGGGAGAGCTTTCTTT. It encodes CASSQDHGRAFF.

In this sample, this clonotype turned up a few times. The chain employs TRBV23-1 and TRBJ1-5; 8 bases align to TRBD1. Being an ORF, TRBV23-1 has a function that is uncertain. This CDR3 spans 19 amino acids. Unmatched junction bases numbered 17, after V lost 7 bases and J lost 0 bases. In DNA, the CDR3 is TGCGCCAGCACTCACTTGGGGGTCTTGACAGGGGATAGCAATCAGCCCCAGCATTTT. It yields the protein CASTHLGVLTGDSNQPQHF.

The chain employs TRBV20-1 and TRBJ2-5, with unresolved D. The CDR3 covers 14 residues. The germline gives CDR1 DFQATT, CDR2 SNEGSKA (reference sequence). With 3 bases removed from V and 1 base from J, the gap between germline ends came to 12 bases. The DNA for the CDR3 is TGCAGTGCTAGGTCCCTAACCTCCCAAGAGACCCAGTACTTC. Protein sequence: CSARSLTSQETQYF.

This clonotype showed up many times. This rearrangement joins TRBV6-5 to TRBJ2-4, with 9 bases lining up with TRBD2. Unmatched junction bases numbered 14, after V lost 0 bases and J lost 11 bases. Germline lookup yields CDR1 MNHEY and CDR2 SVGAGI. This CDR3 contains 17 residues. Here the CDR3 reads CASSYSLTSGSSGVQYF. The CDR3 DNA follows: TGTGCCAGCAGTTACTCCTTAACTAGCGGGTCCTCTGGCGTTCAGTACTTC.

As to this clonotype: The junction and the germline gene differ at one end; a read error may be behind it. J is TRBJ2-1 and V is TRBV6-5; D is undetermined. Germline CDR1 and CDR2: MNHEY and SVGAGI. The CDR3 is made up of 12 amino acids. This CDR3 is CATSARTNEQFF. DNA for the CDR3: TGTGCCACCAGTGCTCGAACCAATGAGCAGTTCTTC.

V and J are TRBV9 and TRBJ1-1; no clear D. The germline V and J ends were trimmed by 3 bases and 1 base, with 13 bases remaining between them. The CDR3 has 15 amino acids. Germline V lookup: CDR1 SGDLS, CDR2 YYNGEE. The CDR3 nucleotides are TGTGCCAGCAGCGCGCGAGCCATAGGGAACACTGAAGCTTTCTTT. Amino acids: CASSARAIGNTEAFF.

Regarding this clonotype: No conserved phenylalanine or tryptophan ends this CDR3, so it is likely a read error. The rearrangement links TRBV6-2 or TRBV6-3 to TRBJ2-1; tentatively, D is TRBD2 (6 bases). V was shortened by 7 bases and J by 2 bases, with 18 bases between the two germline ends. The germline V gene has CDR1 MNHEY and CDR2 SVGEGT. CDR3 size: 16 residues. The CDR3 protein is CASTYNRDSTYNEQFL. Written as DNA, the CDR3 is TGTGCCAGCACTTATAACCGGGACTCCACCTACAATGAGCAGTTCCTC.

The gene calls are TRBV19 and TRBJ1-1, with 9 bases that match TRBD1. Germline V gives CDR1 LNHDA, CDR2 SQIVND (reference sequence). The CDR3 has 15 residues. Trimming at V came to 5 bases and at J to 4 bases, leaving 8 bases not matched to a gene. The CDR3 spells CASSLGTGYVTEAFF. CDR3 nucleotides: TGTGCCAGTAGTCTCGGGACAGGGTACGTCACTGAAGCTTTCTTT.

This clonotype was seen at least ten times. The chain is built from TRBV7-2 and TRBJ1-6, with D perhaps matching TRBD1 (5 bases). Trimming removed 5 bases from V and 10 bases from J, with 18 bases in between. The CDR3 sequence is 15 residues long. Germline V gene data show CDR1 as SGHTA and CDR2 as FQGNSA. Here the CDR3 DNA reads TGTGCCAGCAGCGGGGTTCCGGGACTCGAATCACCCCTCCACTTT. Protein product: CASSGVPGLESPLHF.

This clonotype was counted between two and nine times. The rearrangement links TRBV10-3 to TRBJ2-3; D is possibly TRBD2 (6 bases). The germline gives CDR1 ENHRY, CDR2 SYGVKD. This CDR3 has 13 amino acids. Trimming took off 4 bases at V and 5 bases at J, with 10 bases between the two ends. The CDR3 reads CAISGRGEDTQYF. The CDR3 bases are TGTGCCATCAGTGGGCGGGGAGAAGATACGCAGTATTTT.

This sequence joins TRBV4-1 and TRBJ1-1, with 7 bases identical to TRBD1. Germline assignment: CDR1 MGHRA and CDR2 YSYEKL. The J segment lost 0 bases and the V segment lost 7 bases, leaving 11 bases of the junction unmatched. The CDR3 loop spans 16 amino acids. The CDR3, as DNA: TGCGCCAGCACAACTGAGAACAGGGGTCTGAACACTGAAGCTTTCTTT. It codes for CASTTENRGLNTEAFF.

The chain joins TRBV14 to TRBJ1-2; tentatively, D is TRBD1 (6 bases). Per germline, CDR1 SGHDN and CDR2 FVKESK. The V gene lost 1 base and the J gene lost 2 bases, with 20 bases spanning the gap. This CDR3 has 18 residues. The CDR3 coding sequence is TGTGCCAGCAGCCAAGGACTTACCGGAGGGGGACTCAACTATGGCTACACCTTC. It is translated as CASSQGLTGGGLNYGYTF.

The chain links TRBV9 to TRBJ2-3, with TRBD2 as a possible D gene (7 bases). The V and J ends lost 3 bases and 0 bases respectively, with 17 bases between them. Germline CDR1 is SGDLS and CDR2 is YYNGEE. CDR3 length: 17 amino acids. The CDR3 here is CASSGEGGGRSTDTQYF. The DNA for the CDR3 is TGTGCCAGCAGCGGGGAGGGGGGAGGGAGGAGCACAGATACGCAGTATTTT.

This clonotype was counted at least ten times. This sequence joins TRBV7-8 and TRBJ2-7; D gene uncertain. CDR1 SGHVS and CDR2 FQNEAQ come from the germline V gene. The V and J ends lost 5 bases and 5 bases respectively, with 22 bases between them. This CDR3 has 16 amino acids. The CDR3 protein is CASSPLLDAGRHEQYF. CDR3 coding DNA: TGTGCCAGCAGCCCGCTCCTAGACGCTGGGCGTCACGAGCAGTACTTC.

V usage is TRBV7-9 and J usage is TRBJ2-3; 14 bases agree with TRBD2. The germline gives CDR1 SEHNR, CDR2 FQNEAQ (reference sequence). Trimming took 0 bases from V and 6 from J; bases not matched to a gene: 5. The CDR3 covers 17 residues. For the CDR3, the DNA is TGTGCCAGCAGCTTAGCGGGACTAGCGGGAGATCGCGATACGCAGTATTTT. Amino acid sequence: CASSLAGLAGDRDTQYF.

The chain is built from TRBV12-3 or TRBV12-4 and TRBJ2-5; the D is unclear. The CDR3 contains 13 residues. The V and J ends lost 3 bases and 4 bases respectively, with 9 bases between them. Here the CDR3 DNA reads TGTGCCAGCAGTTTTAGTGGAACAGAGACCCAGTACTTC. Translating it yields CASSFSGTETQYF.

In this sample, this clonotype turned up a few times. The genes are TRBV9 and TRBJ2-3; no reliable D call. Per the germline V gene, CDR1 is SGDLS and CDR2 is YYNGEE. The CDR3 length is 15 residues. The V end lost 0 bases, the J end lost 0 bases, and 8 bases lay between the germline ends. The CDR3 nucleotides are TGTGCCAGCAGCGTAGTGGGGATTAGCACAGATACGCAGTATTTT. Amino acid sequence: CASSVVGISTDTQYF.